The rows below give T cell receptor beta chains drawn from one sample of a study of blood T cell repertoires in COVID-19. The method was immunoSEQ multiplex PCR; TCRdb's version includes in-frame clones alone and lacks a portion of them. This table holds around 250,000 clones, 70% to 90% found once. The sample taken for sequencing was PBMCs or T cells enriched from blood (not recorded which). The origin of the receptors is a woman aged 50 to 60 who had recovered from COVID-19. Both conserved end residues are part of each CDR3. Fields, in order: clone size, J gene, V gene, D gene, CDR3 DNA, CDR3 protein. D genes are given only for firm matches. Rows give clone size only sometimes, using once, few, many, or a class for an expanded clone.

clone size: NA; J gene: TRBJ2-1; V gene: TRBV21-1; D gene: NA; CDR3 DNA: TGTGCCAGCAGCAAAGTATTGGCTTTAGCGGACCGCAAATTCTACAATGAGCAGTTCTTC; CDR3 protein: CASSKVLALADRKFYNEQFF
clone size: once; J gene: TRBJ2-3; V gene: TRBV11-3; D gene: TRBD1; CDR3 DNA: TGTGCCAGCAGCAGAGAACAGGGGGCACCACAGTATTTT; CDR3 protein: CASSREQGAPQYF
clone size: NA; J gene: TRBJ2-1; V gene: TRBV3-1/TRBV3-2; D gene: NA; CDR3 DNA: TGTGCCAGCAGCCTCATGGGGGGTGTCAATGAGCAGTTCTTC; CDR3 protein: CASSLMGGVNEQFF
clone size: NA; J gene: TRBJ2-7; V gene: TRBV3-1/TRBV3-2; D gene: TRBD2; CDR3 DNA: TGTGCCAGCAGCCGCCTTGGGACTAGCGTGAACGAGCAGTACTTC; CDR3 protein: CASSRLGTSVNEQYF
clone size: NA; J gene: TRBJ2-7; V gene: TRBV5-6; D gene: NA; CDR3 DNA: TGTGCCAGCAGCTTGGGCAGGTTAAACGAGCAGTACTTC; CDR3 protein: CASSLGRLNEQYF
clone size: once; J gene: TRBJ1-4; V gene: TRBV5-1; D gene: TRBD1; CDR3 DNA: TGCGCCAGCAGCACACAGGGGATCGGGACTAATGAAAAACTGTTTTTT; CDR3 protein: CASSTQGIGTNEKLFF
clone size: NA; J gene: TRBJ1-2; V gene: TRBV6-5; D gene: NA; CDR3 DNA: TGTGCCAGCTTGTCACGGGGAGGGAGCTACACCTTC; CDR3 protein: CASLSRGGSYTF
clone size: NA; J gene: TRBJ2-5; V gene: TRBV3-1/TRBV3-2; D gene: TRBD1; CDR3 DNA: TGTGCCAGCAGCCAAGGAGGCAGAACAGGGGGCCAAGAGACCCAGTACTTC; CDR3 protein: CASSQGGRTGGQETQYF
clone size: NA; J gene: TRBJ2-1; V gene: TRBV27; D gene: NA; CDR3 DNA: TGTGCCAGCAGTTTCAACAATGAGCAGTTCTTC; CDR3 protein: CASSFNNEQFF
clone size: NA; J gene: TRBJ2-7; V gene: TRBV5-8; D gene: TRBD1; CDR3 DNA: TGTGCCAGCAGCCCAGGGACAGGACAATCCTACGAGCAGTACTTC; CDR3 protein: CASSPGTGQSYEQYF
clone size: NA; J gene: TRBJ1-5; V gene: TRBV5-1; D gene: TRBD1; CDR3 DNA: TGCGCCAGCAGTCCGACAGGGGGCTTCAATCAGCCCCAGCATTTT; CDR3 protein: CASSPTGGFNQPQHF
clone size: NA; J gene: TRBJ1-5; V gene: TRBV28; D gene: TRBD1; CDR3 DNA: TGTGCCAGCAGTTTATCGGACAGGGGGCGTCAGCCCCAGCATTTT; CDR3 protein: CASSLSDRGRQPQHF
clone size: NA; J gene: TRBJ1-6; V gene: TRBV28; D gene: NA; CDR3 DNA: TGTGCCATAAACAGGAACAATTCACCCCTCCACTTT; CDR3 protein: CAINRNNSPLHF
clone size: NA; J gene: TRBJ2-1; V gene: TRBV6-5; D gene: NA; CDR3 DNA: TGTGCCAGCTCCCCGGACGGGCTAGCGAGGAATGAGCAGTTCTTC; CDR3 protein: CASSPDGLARNEQFF
clone size: NA; J gene: TRBJ2-2; V gene: TRBV2; D gene: TRBD2; CDR3 DNA: TGTGCCAGCAGTGAACGGCGTACTAGCGGGATAATAACCGGGGAGCTGTTTTTT; CDR3 protein: CASSERRTSGIITGELFF
clone size: NA; J gene: TRBJ1-2; V gene: TRBV28; D gene: NA; CDR3 DNA: TGTGCCAGCAGTTTACTCCAGGCGTCTGGCTACACCTTC; CDR3 protein: CASSLLQASGYTF
clone size: NA; J gene: TRBJ2-2; V gene: TRBV23-1; D gene: TRBD1; CDR3 DNA: TGCGCCAGCAGTCCTAGGGGGCAGGACACCGGGGAGCTGTTTTTT; CDR3 protein: CASSPRGQDTGELFF
clone size: NA; J gene: TRBJ2-1; V gene: TRBV18; D gene: TRBD2; CDR3 DNA: TGTGCCAGCTCACCCCTAGCGGGAGGGAGCTCCTACAATGAGCAGTTCTTC; CDR3 protein: CASSPLAGGSSYNEQFF
clone size: NA; J gene: TRBJ2-1; V gene: TRBV28; D gene: TRBD2; CDR3 DNA: TGTGCCAGCAGCGCTACGGGACTAGCGCGTTTGCAGTTCTTC; CDR3 protein: CASSATGLARLQFF
clone size: NA; J gene: TRBJ2-3; V gene: TRBV5-6; D gene: TRBD2; CDR3 DNA: TGTGCCAGCAGTTCTACCGGGACTAGCTACACAGATACGCAGTATTTT; CDR3 protein: CASSSTGTSYTDTQYF
clone size: NA; J gene: TRBJ2-7; V gene: TRBV7-8; D gene: NA; CDR3 DNA: TGTGCGGCAGCTAAAGGGTGGGGGGGCGGATACGAGCAGTACTTC; CDR3 protein: CAAAKGWGGGYEQYF
clone size: NA; J gene: TRBJ2-1; V gene: TRBV3-1/TRBV3-2; D gene: TRBD2; CDR3 DNA: TGTGCCAGCAGAGGGCCGGGACTAGATTACAATGAGCAGTTCTTC; CDR3 protein: CASRGPGLDYNEQFF
clone size: once; J gene: TRBJ1-1; V gene: TRBV10-3; D gene: NA; CDR3 DNA: TGTGCCATGGCCGCGGGGGCGAACACTGAAGCTTTCTTT; CDR3 protein: CAMAAGANTEAFF
clone size: NA; J gene: TRBJ1-3; V gene: TRBV18; D gene: TRBD1; CDR3 DNA: TGTGCCAGCTCAGGGACAGGGGCTGGAAACACCATATATTTT; CDR3 protein: CASSGTGAGNTIYF
clone size: NA; J gene: TRBJ2-7; V gene: TRBV7-9; D gene: NA; CDR3 DNA: TGTGCCAGCAGCTTAGGGGGGGTTCGGAGCTCCTACGAGCAGTACTTC; CDR3 protein: CASSLGGVRSSYEQYF
clone size: NA; J gene: TRBJ2-1; V gene: TRBV6-5; D gene: TRBD2; CDR3 DNA: TGTGCCAGCACACGGACTAGCGGGAGCTACAATGAGCAGTTCTTC; CDR3 protein: CASTRTSGSYNEQFF
clone size: NA; J gene: TRBJ1-2; V gene: TRBV18; D gene: NA; CDR3 DNA: TGTGCCAGCTCACCAGATCAACAGGCATATGGCTACACCTTC; CDR3 protein: CASSPDQQAYGYTF
clone size: NA; J gene: TRBJ1-5; V gene: TRBV12-3/TRBV12-4; D gene: NA; CDR3 DNA: TGTGCCAGCAGTTTAGTGGGGCGGGGGCCCCAGCATTTT; CDR3 protein: CASSLVGRGPQHF
clone size: NA; J gene: TRBJ2-2; V gene: TRBV19; D gene: TRBD1; CDR3 DNA: TGTGCCAGTACGGACAGGACGGACACCGGGGAGCTGTTTTTT; CDR3 protein: CASTDRTDTGELFF
clone size: once; J gene: TRBJ1-6; V gene: TRBV5-5; D gene: TRBD1; CDR3 DNA: TGTGCCAGCAGCTTGGAGGGGGCCCGGGGTTCACCCCTCCACTTT; CDR3 protein: CASSLEGARGSPLHF
clone size: NA; J gene: TRBJ1-1; V gene: TRBV9; D gene: NA; CDR3 DNA: TGTGCCAGCAGCGTAGAGGGGCTAATGAACACTGAAGCTTTCTTT; CDR3 protein: CASSVEGLMNTEAFF
clone size: NA; J gene: TRBJ2-3; V gene: TRBV2; D gene: TRBD2; CDR3 DNA: TGTGCCAGCAGGGTCCCGGGACTAGCAACAGATACGCAGTATTTT; CDR3 protein: CASRVPGLATDTQYF
clone size: NA; J gene: TRBJ2-5; V gene: TRBV4-2; D gene: NA; CDR3 DNA: TGTGCCAGCAGCCAAGAAGCGGGCCTCCAAGAGACCCAGTACTTC; CDR3 protein: CASSQEAGLQETQYF
clone size: NA; J gene: TRBJ1-1; V gene: TRBV19; D gene: NA; CDR3 DNA: TGTGCCAGTAGTCGGGGGGTGTTGAACACTGAAGCTTTCTTT; CDR3 protein: CASSRGVLNTEAFF
clone size: NA; J gene: TRBJ1-1; V gene: TRBV27; D gene: NA; CDR3 DNA: TGTGCCAGCAGTTTAATTGGCTCGAACACTGAAGCTTTCTTT; CDR3 protein: CASSLIGSNTEAFF
clone size: NA; J gene: TRBJ1-5; V gene: TRBV19; D gene: NA; CDR3 DNA: TGTGCCAGTAGTATCTTCGCGACAGGAAATCAGCCCCAGCATTTT; CDR3 protein: CASSIFATGNQPQHF
clone size: once; J gene: TRBJ2-3; V gene: TRBV2; D gene: TRBD2; CDR3 DNA: TGTGCCAGCAGTGAAGCCCTAGCGGGATATACGCAGTATTTT; CDR3 protein: CASSEALAGYTQYF